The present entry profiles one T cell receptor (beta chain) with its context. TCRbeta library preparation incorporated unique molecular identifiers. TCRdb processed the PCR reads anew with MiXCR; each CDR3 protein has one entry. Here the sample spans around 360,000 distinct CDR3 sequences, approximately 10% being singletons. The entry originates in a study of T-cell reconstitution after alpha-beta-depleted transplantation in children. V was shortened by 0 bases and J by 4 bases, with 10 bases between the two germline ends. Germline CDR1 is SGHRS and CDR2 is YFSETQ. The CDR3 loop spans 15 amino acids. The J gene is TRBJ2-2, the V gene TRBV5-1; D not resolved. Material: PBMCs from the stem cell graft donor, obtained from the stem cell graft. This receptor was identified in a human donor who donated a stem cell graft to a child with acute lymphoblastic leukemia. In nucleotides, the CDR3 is TGCGCCAGCAGCTTGGACTTTTCGGGCACCGGGGAGCTGTTTTTT. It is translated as CASSLDFSGTGELFF.